This TCR beta chain was obtained from a study of cytomegalovirus exposure and HLA in healthy donors. The overall study: An earlier analysis found 117 million unique TCR beta sequences from about 190 million T cells. Whole-study findings and limits: Researchers counted some 150 TCR beta chains as cytomegalovirus-associated. A later analysis linked a missense variant in DCLRE1C to the trimming of TCR beta V and J genes. A prior analysis recorded that most TCR beta V segments were productive about 90% or about 30% of the time.

The CDR3 has 17 residues. Germline V lookup: CDR1 SGHAT, CDR2 FQNNGV. With V trimmed by 0 bases and J by 4 bases, 8 bases remained unmatched. The PCR contained 60 Vbeta and 13 Jbeta primers. Produced via immunoSEQ multiplex PCR; TCRdb's table is partial and in-frame only. The sample lists roughly 130,000 clones, 75% to 85% occurring once. With regard to this clone: Its antigen is unknown.

V and J are TRBV11-2 and TRBJ2-2, with TRBD2 identical over 7 bases. The clonotype comes from a young man in good health and CMV-seronegative. Sample: PBMCs. The CDR3 loop is CASSLDQAGAITGELFF. The CDR3 coding sequence is TGTGCCAGCAGCTTAGATCAGGCGGGAGCTATCACCGGGGAGCTGTTTTTT.